This TCR beta chain comes out of a study of cytomegalovirus exposure and HLA in healthy donors (dated by TCRdb to the late 2010s). A note on the overall study: According to an earlier analysis of 587 of the donors, about 180 million T cells yielded 117 million unique TCR beta sequences and about 300 Gb of sequence data. In an earlier analysis of more than 550 of the donors, high-throughput TCR beta sequencing was used to judge whether each TCR beta V gene segment behaved as functional or pseudogenic. The aim of the study was to test whether cataloging public T cell receptors could identify signatures of past pathogen exposure. High-throughput TCR immunosequencing, statistical association of individual TCRs with disease status, and machine learning were combined to predict cytomegalovirus infection status. HLA typing covered class I and class II loci at four-digit resolution. The T cell repertoires of 670 or so subjects were profiled by immunosequencing and related to cytomegalovirus serostatus. Typing coverage differed by locus: A, B, C, DRB1 and DQB1 were typed in roughly 620-630 donors, DQA1 in 522, DPA1 in approximately 610, and DPB1 in 400 to 490. A later genetic analysis used genome-wide SNP genotypes for about 65% of the 666 donors, treating that subset as a discovery cohort. An early release that covered more than 550 HLA-typed donors contained approximately 300 gigabases of sequencing data and roughly 84 million unique TCR sequences. A handful of DR-DQ haplotypes were handled as single units for association and clustering because linkage in the cohort was strong. Among the approximately 400 genotyped donors, around 79% belonged to the genetic ancestry cluster associated with self-reported Caucasian donors. Donor age, sex, ethnicity and CMV serostatus were compiled together with the repertoire data. Besides the first cohort of under 700 subjects, a separate validation cohort made up of around 120 different subjects was used. The later analysis used no new phenotypic data to find candidate immune exposures, relying instead on TCR beta sequences and their occurrence across donors. All discovery cohort repertoires had been generated using a single sequencing platform. A later analysis re-analyzed previously published TCR beta repertoires from 660 or so donors and added high-resolution HLA genotyping to study TCR occurrence patterns. Across 300 to 500 genotyped donors of the cohort, an average of approximately 200,000 unique TCR beta nucleotide sequences per donor were sequenced, and 15% to 20% of those sequences were non-productive. General findings and caveats noted by the study authors: In a later analysis, most CMV-associated TCR beta chains were found to appear HLA-restricted, with HLA associations seemingly driven largely by CMV exposure. Across donors, most TCR sequences were observed very rarely, whereas some public TCRs were present in many individuals. The cohort was sequenced for TCR beta chains only, and without alpha or paired-chain data the features that could be detected were limited. According to a later analysis, TCR association rates differed among HLA loci, with DRB1 alleles showing the most associated TCRs and HLA-C alleles showing the fewest. Because HLA typing was unavailable for some donors at each locus, only the typed subset was used in association tests. A cluster of highly shared sequence variants was judged likely to represent a technical artifact of the sequencing pipeline. Seventeen rarely observed V segments, including chromosome 9 orphons, were excluded from the earlier analysis of almost 600 of the donors because counts were too low. Some IMGT-functional V segments, including TRBV6-2 and TRBV6-3, could not be told apart with the 87-base-pair reads, so those segments were excluded. In a later analysis, several top co-occurrence clusters were reported to appear linked to parvovirus B19, influenza, CMV and Epstein-Barr virus. The classifier was reported to diagnose cytomegalovirus status with high specificity and sensitivity in both the original cohort and the validation cohort. Specific HLA alleles were associated with 15,000 to 20,000 TCR beta sequences at a false discovery rate of 0.05 in a later analysis. In the study, around 150 TCR beta chains were listed as associated with cytomegalovirus. A later genetic analysis reported fewer N-insertions in productive TCRs among donors in an Asian-associated ancestry cluster than the roughly 640-donor mean. V-gene and J-gene trimming of TCR beta chains was associated with a missense DCLRE1C variant in a later genetic analysis, and the association was replicated in an independent cohort. In a later analysis, HLA-associated TCR beta chains showed more clonal expansion and lower generation probabilities than non-associated chains that were equally common. When HLA alleles, especially DR and DQ, strongly co-occurred, TCR associations were difficult to assign to individual alleles. Three of the identified cytomegalovirus-associated TCR beta chains were confirmed in vitro to be specific for cytomegalovirus antigens. The presence/absence analyses assumed that sequencing depth was roughly uniform across donors, and that assumption may not be true. It was suggested by the authors that the approach could potentially be generalized to other disease states and immunological phenotypes. Correlated functional status among segregating V segments might reflect linkage disequilibrium, but an unknown experimental factor could not be ruled out. In an earlier analysis of 500 to 650 of the donors, most TCR beta V segments appeared in productive rearrangements about 87% or about 30% of the time, broadly matching IMGT annotations. The only immune exposure information available for the cohort was CMV serostatus. A further reported finding was that TCR beta sequences accurately predicted the HLA-A and HLA-B alleles for most subjects in the first cohort.

In total, around 600 healthy bone marrow donors made up the cohort. Cohort members were all nominally healthy when sampled, although unrecorded immune exposures were likely present. The donor tested CMV seropositive, placing the donor among the 250 to 300 seropositive members of the cohort. A peripheral blood sample was provided by each donor, and peripheral blood mononuclear cells were used for TCR beta sequencing. Genomic DNA was extracted from the blood cell samples with the Qiagen DNeasy Blood Extraction Kit. Including the terminal cysteine and phenylalanine, the CDR3 comprises 15 residues. The kept DNA is CDR3 alone, 45 bases in frame from the first base. Trimming removed 7 bases from V and 4 bases from J; the gene matches leave 11 bases unexplained. The germline V gene (reference sequence) gives CDR1 as WNHNN and CDR2 as SYGVQD. Note on this clone: It has no known antigen specificity. One base away there is no much larger clone; base qualities are not given.

The library relied on the immunoSEQ multiplex PCR assay. For the multiplex PCR, a mixture combining 60 forward primers for TCR Vbeta segments and 13 reverse primers for TCR Jbeta segments was used. The CDR3 region of rearranged TCR beta genes was amplified from genomic DNA with a multiplex PCR assay. The Illumina HiSeq System was used to sequence the amplified TCR beta libraries as 87-base-pair reads. In the paper's pipeline: Across the roughly 600 repertoires, a later analysis counted approximately 83 million unique TCR beta chains, some 11 million of which were shared by at least two donors. To remove PCR and sequencing errors, raw reads were error-corrected and collapsed into unique sequences using a nearest-neighbor algorithm that merged closely related sequences. Alignment of CDR3 sequences to IMGT reference sequences was used to assign V, D and J gene segments. For a sequence to be retained, a match of at least six nucleotides was required to both a V gene segment and a J gene segment. Rearrangements were called productive when the CDR3 lacked stop codons and stayed in frame with V and J; all others were non-productive. Following IMGT convention, CDR3 was defined as the stretch from the second conserved V-encoded cysteine to the conserved J-encoded phenylalanine. In an earlier analysis of more than 550 of the donors, sequences lacking an unambiguous match to a single V gene segment were excluded. An earlier analysis of a few hundred of the donors classified V segments as functional when productive rearrangements were above 56.7% and as segregating when the standard deviation between donors was above 5%. A statistical classification framework was built to diagnose cytomegalovirus status from the catalog of TCR beta chain sequences. V and J gene assignment, in a later analysis, came from comparing TCR nucleotide sequences with IMGT/GENE-DB human TR gene sequences. A later analysis assigned CDR3 sequences and most-parsimonious VDJ recombination scenarios with the TCRdist pipeline. In a later analysis, each TCR beta chain was defined by its CDR3 amino acid sequence together with its V-gene family, and reads without a unique V-gene family were excluded. To address suspected cross-contamination and a sequencing artifact, a later analysis removed 450 to 700 highly shared, low-generation-probability nucleotide sequences. For each public chain, a later analysis derived a clonal expansion index from normalized ranks of inferred template counts within each repertoire. In a later analysis, generation probabilities were computed using a VDJ recombination model fitted to out-of-frame rearrangements, and the results were checked against IGoR. In a later analysis, hypergeometric tests were used to score TCR-TCR, TCR-HLA and TCR-CMV co-occurrence, with a repertoire-size bias correction applied to TCR pairs. To estimate false discovery rates, a later analysis permuted the HLA or CMV assignments 20 times. In a later analysis, co-occurring TCRs were grouped using DBSCAN, and TCRdist sequence similarity was added for clustering within HLA-allele-positive subsets. Repertoires with fewer than 30,000 or more than 120,000 public chains were left out of co-occurrence clustering, as were five repertoires with anomalous nucleotide sharing. As stored in TCRdb, this immuneACCESS dataset retains in-frame rearrangements with V and J assigned. A fraction of the clones does not appear; measured against another copy, unresolved V genes explain less than half of the discrepancy, and the remainder lacks a known reason. V and J calls and clone size follow that table, whereas D and trimming were derived from the DNA. This sample lists about 120,000 clones; 65% to 75% were detected once. The ten largest clones capture 9.5% to 13% of the sample.

The TCR sequence derives from a woman aged 50 to 60 in good health and CMV-seropositive. The V and J genes are TRBV10-1 and TRBJ2-3; the central 7 bases match TRBD2. Sequencing used PBMCs. The CDR3 here reads CASMLAGPPADTQYF. The DNA sequence follows: TGCGCCAGCATGTTAGCGGGCCCCCCGGCAGATACGCAGTATTTT.